The 25 T cell receptor beta chains in this list originate from one sample, sequenced in a study of blood T cell repertoires in COVID-19. The data were produced by immunoSEQ multiplex PCR, yet TCRdb's version contains in-frame clones alone and is incomplete. The data show 45,000 to 50,000 clones, about 90% seen once. Sample: peripheral blood. Receptors originate from a man aged 50-60 years with acute or convalescent COVID-19.

The chain is built from TRBV5-1 and TRBJ1-1; TRBD1 matches 7 bases. This CDR3 has 17 residues. V trimming: 0 bases; J trimming: 3 bases; junction bases outside the gene matches: 11. CDR1 and CDR2 from the germline V gene are SGHRS and YFSETQ. The CDR3 reads CASSLARTGTDHTEAFF. The CDR3 bases are TGCGCCAGCAGCTTGGCCAGAACCGGGACAGACCACACTGAAGCTTTCTTT.

This chain uses TRBV7-9 with TRBJ2-1; the match to TRBD2 covers 9 bases. V was pared by 7 bases and J by 2 bases, with 9 bases of the junction left unmatched. CDR1 is SEHNR and CDR2 is FQNEAQ in the germline V gene (reference sequence). The CDR3 sequence is 16 residues long. In nucleotides, the CDR3 is TGTGCCAGCACCCTTCGCGGGGGGGTTACCTACAATGAGCAGTTCTTC. Protein product: CASTLRGGVTYNEQFF.

This clone showed up just once. The gene calls are TRBV19 and TRBJ1-5, with 8 nucleotides matching TRBD1. The CDR3 is 13 residues long. Germline CDR1 and CDR2: LNHDA and SQIVND (reference sequence). V shed 5 bases and J 7 bases; nucleotides not matched to a gene: 4. This chain's CDR3 is CASSQGAGQPQHF. CDR3 sequence (DNA): TGTGCCAGTAGTCAGGGGGCGGGACAGCCCCAGCATTTT.

The CDR3 region is CASSQRVSGGSEETQYF. CDR3 sequence (DNA): TGTGCCAGCAGCCAACGAGTCTCGGGGGGAAGTGAAGAGACCCAGTACTTC. This chain connects TRBV3-1 (or the pseudogene TRBV3-2) to TRBJ2-5, with TRBD2 matching 7 bases. The germline CDR1 and CDR2 sequences are LGHDT and YNNKEL (reference sequence). The CDR3 is made up of 17 amino acids. Trimming took 2 bases from V and 3 from J; bases not matched to a gene: 12.

The chain uses TRBV27 and TRBJ1-5, with D perhaps TRBD1 (6 bases). The V gene's germline CDR1 is MNHEY and CDR2 SMNVEV (reference sequence). Trimming shortened V by 3 bases and J by 5 bases, and 11 bases separated the two germline ends. CDR3 size: 14 residues. CDR3 in DNA: TGTGCCAGCAGTTTTTCAGGGGTCGATCAGCCCCAGCATTTT. This gives the protein CASSFSGVDQPQHF.

This sequence joins TRBV18 and TRBJ1-2; a possible D gene is TRBD1 (6 bases). V lost 0 bases, J lost 3 bases, and 11 bases lay in between. This CDR3 is 15 amino acids long. Germline loops: CDR1 KGHSH, CDR2 LQKENI. Written as DNA, the CDR3 is TGTGCCAGCTCACCACCGGCAGGGGATGACTATGGCTACACCTTC. Its translation: CASSPPAGDDYGYTF.

For this clone: Other DNA sequences within the sample encode an identical CDR3. The J gene is TRBJ2-3, the V gene TRBV24-1, with D possibly TRBD1 on 5 matching bases. V dropped 8 bases and J dropped 2 bases, with 10 bases sitting between them. Germline assignment: CDR1 KGHDR and CDR2 SFDVKD. The CDR3 length is 13 residues. The CDR3 bases are TGTGCCACCAATGACAGTCCCACAGATACGCAGTATTTT. The encoded protein is CATNDSPTDTQYF.

The CDR3: CASSLSSLSTDTQYF. The DNA of the CDR3 is TGTGCCAGCAGCCTCAGCTCACTAAGCACAGATACGCAGTATTTT. The chain uses TRBV5-4 and TRBJ2-3, with D hard to call. In germline, CDR1 is SGHNT, CDR2 YYREEE (reference sequence). The CDR3 has 15 amino acids. V was cut by 4 bases and J by 0 bases, with 12 bases left in between.

The chain is built from TRBV7-2 and TRBJ1-2, with a weak D call TRBD1 (6 bases). Deletions cut 2 bases from V and 7 bases from J, with 14 bases between. The CDR3 loop spans 14 amino acids. The germline CDR1 and CDR2 sequences are SGHTA and FQGNSA. For the CDR3, the DNA is TGTGCCAGCAGCTTAATTAGGGGGGGAGGTGGCTACACCTTC. It yields the protein CASSLIRGGGGYTF.

A remark on this clone: The identical CDR3 is also encoded by other nucleotide sequences in the sample. The V gene is TRBV28, the J gene TRBJ1-1; D unclear. This CDR3 comprises 12 residues. The V end lost 6 bases, the J end lost 5 bases, and 10 bases lay between the germline ends. Germline loops: CDR1 MDHEN, CDR2 SYDVKM. The CDR3 nucleotides are TGTGCCAGCAGCTCCCTCGGGACTGAAGCTTTCTTT. Its translation: CASSSLGTEAFF.

The J gene is TRBJ1-2, the V gene TRBV7-9; maybe TRBD1 (5 bases). CDR1 is SEHNR and CDR2 is FQNEAQ in the germline V gene (reference sequence). There are 13 residues in the CDR3. V was pared by 7 bases and J by 6 bases, with 15 bases between. The CDR3 region has the DNA TGTGCCAGCACCCCGGGGGTGACCCATGGCTACACCTTC. It yields the protein CASTPGVTHGYTF.

V gene TRBV19 combines with J gene TRBJ2-1; 8 nucleotides line up with TRBD2. The CDR3 has 16 amino acids. The germline gives CDR1 LNHDA, CDR2 SQIVND (reference sequence). V was pared by 4 bases and J by 7 bases, with 12 bases of the junction left unmatched. CDR3 amino acids: CASSTTRERESNEQFF. CDR3 DNA: TGTGCCAGTAGTACAACGAGGGAGCGGGAGTCGAATGAGCAGTTCTTC.

V is TRBV24-1 and J is TRBJ2-2; D remains ambiguous. The V gene's germline CDR1 is KGHDR and CDR2 SFDVKD. V was trimmed by 5 bases and J by 7 bases, leaving 10 bases between them. This CDR3 has 13 amino acids. The CDR3 protein is CATSGGPSGELFF. CDR3 nucleotide sequence: TGTGCCACCAGTGGTGGGCCAAGCGGGGAGCTGTTTTTT.

This clone was seen once. The chain recombines TRBV12-3 or TRBV12-4 with TRBJ1-2; possibly TRBD1 for D (5 bases). The germline V and J ends were trimmed by 4 bases and 5 bases, with 11 bases remaining between them. The CDR3 sequence is 13 residues long. The CDR3 nucleotides are TGTGCCAGCAGTTCCGCAGGGTCATATGGCTACACCTTC. This codes for CASSSAGSYGYTF.

This chain connects TRBV5-8 to TRBJ2-5; D may be TRBD1 (6 bases). The CDR3 contains 15 residues. Germline values: CDR1 SGHTS, CDR2 YDEGEE. The V gene lost 5 bases and the J gene lost 2 bases, with 16 bases spanning the gap. CDR3 bases: TGTGCCAGCAGTCCGCGACAGGCGTTACAAGAGACCCAGTACTTC. Residues: CASSPRQALQETQYF.

The chain combines TRBV7-9 with TRBJ2-1; D ambiguous. CDR1 and CDR2 (germline): SEHNR, FQNEAQ (reference sequence). This CDR3 spans 12 amino acids. Trimming removed 3 bases at V and 6 bases at J, with 6 bases between. CDR3 in DNA: TGTGCCAGCAGCTTTTACAGCAATGAGCAGTTCTTC. It encodes CASSFYSNEQFF.

V is TRBV10-1 and J is TRBJ2-2; 7 bases agree with TRBD2. This CDR3 is 17 amino acids long. The V gene end was trimmed by 0 bases and the J gene end by 5 bases; junction bases not matched to a gene: 9. The germline CDR1 and CDR2 sequences are WNHNN and SYGVQD (reference sequence). As DNA, the CDR3 is TGCGCCAGCAGTGAGTCGGGAGGGGCGGGAGCTACCGGGGAGCTGTTTTTT. Protein product: CASSESGGAGATGELFF.

This chain links TRBV7-9 with TRBJ1-2; D gene uncertain. Per germline, CDR1 SEHNR and CDR2 FQNEAQ (reference sequence). Trimming removed 4 bases at V and 4 bases at J, with 7 bases between. The CDR3 runs 12 residues. CDR3 coding DNA: TGTGCCAGCAGCTCAATCGGCTATGGCTACACCTTC. Encoded protein: CASSSIGYGYTF.

V and J are TRBV7-6 and TRBJ1-6, with 8 bases that match TRBD1. The J segment lost 8 bases and the V segment lost 3 bases, leaving 3 bases of the junction unmatched. CDR1 and CDR2 from the germline V gene are SGHVS and FNYEAQ. The CDR3 contains 14 residues. The CDR3 sequence is CASSLQGADSPLHF. The CDR3, as DNA: TGTGCCAGCAGCTTGCAGGGGGCAGATTCACCCCTCCACTTT.

J is TRBJ1-4 and V is TRBV7-2; D is perhaps TRBD1 (5 bases). The germline V gene encodes CDR1 SGHTA and CDR2 FQGNSA. The V gene lost 5 bases and the J gene lost 0 bases, with 16 bases spanning the gap. The CDR3 spans 17 residues. The CDR3: CASSPDSNIATNEKLFF. The CDR3 DNA follows: TGTGCCAGCAGCCCCGACAGCAACATTGCAACTAATGAAAAACTGTTTTTT.

The rearrangement joins TRBV19 to TRBJ2-3; the D gene is possibly TRBD2 (5 bases). Germline values: CDR1 LNHDA, CDR2 SQIVND (reference sequence). CDR3 length equals 17 residues. V gave up 4 bases and J gave up 1 base, with 18 bases separating them. CDR3 protein: CASSTGRGGKGTDTQYF. The CDR3 coding sequence is TGTGCCAGTAGTACAGGACGGGGTGGTAAGGGCACAGATACGCAGTATTTT.

The CDR3 protein is CASSGTSGRVYNEQFF. The DNA for the CDR3 is TGTGCCAGCAGCGGGACTAGCGGGAGGGTCTACAATGAGCAGTTCTTC. The gene calls are TRBV2 and TRBJ2-1, with 16 bases lining up with TRBD2. The J segment lost 3 bases and the V segment lost 6 bases, leaving 2 bases of the junction unmatched. The germline V gene has CDR1 SNHLY and CDR2 FYNNEI. This CDR3 is built from 16 residues.

J is TRBJ2-7 and V is TRBV11-2; tentative D call: TRBD1 (6 bases). The CDR3 covers 19 residues. From germline, CDR1 is SGHAT and CDR2 FQNNGV. V lost 0 bases, J lost 3 bases, and 24 bases lay in between. CDR3 nucleotide sequence: TGTGCCAGCAGCTTAGATCTTGAACAGGGATTACCTACTCACTACGAGCAGTACTTC. It encodes CASSLDLEQGLPTHYEQYF.

The chain couples TRBV7-2 to TRBJ1-5; the D is unclear. This CDR3 has 15 amino acids. Per germline, CDR1 SGHTA and CDR2 FQGNSA. V shed 2 bases and J shed 0 bases, with 8 bases lying between them. This CDR3 is CASSLNSYSNQPQHF. CDR3 bases: TGTGCCAGCAGCTTAAATAGTTATAGCAATCAGCCCCAGCATTTT.

This rearrangement joins TRBV6-2 or TRBV6-3 to TRBJ2-7; D perhaps matches TRBD1 (5 bases). V was shortened by 5 bases and J by 4 bases, with 9 bases between the two germline ends. This CDR3 spans 12 amino acids. Germline V gene lookup returns CDR1 MNHEY and CDR2 SVGEGT. CDR3: CASSHGAYEQYF. CDR3 nucleotide sequence: TGTGCCAGCAGTCATGGGGCTTACGAGCAGTACTTC.